The 9 T cell receptor beta chains listed next were all sequenced from one sample in a study of sequential checkpoint blockade in melanoma. The sample's treatment: randomized to nivolumab then ipilimumab (arm A) or the reverse (arm B). The table came from immunoSEQ multiplex PCR; TCRdb's copy has only in-frame clones and leaves some out. The repertoire holds about 20,000 clones, with roughly four fifths as singletons. The sequences come from CD8+ T cells sorted from blood (inferred from file names), collected from a patient given nivolumab and ipilimumab in sequence. The receptors come from a human donor with melanoma.

The chain combines TRBV27 with TRBJ1-2; unclear D gene. The CDR3 length is 11 residues. The V end was cut by 6 bases, the J end by 8 bases, with 10 bases between. Germline V lookup: CDR1 MNHEY, CDR2 SMNVEV (reference sequence). In DNA, the CDR3 is TGTGCCAGCAGGCACCCGGGGGGCTACACCTTC. Amino acid sequence: CASRHPGGYTF.

V is TRBV5-8 and J is TRBJ1-1; tentatively, D is TRBD1 (5 bases). Germline V gene lookup returns CDR1 SGHTS and CDR2 YDEGEE. Trimming removed 4 bases from V and 6 bases from J, with 10 bases in between. CDR3 length: 12 residues. The CDR3 DNA is TGTGCCAGCAGCCATTGGGGGGCTGAAGCTTTCTTT. It translates to CASSHWGAEAFF.

The V gene is TRBV5-1, the J gene TRBJ2-5, with D possibly matching TRBD1 (6 bases). Per germline, CDR1 SGHRS and CDR2 YFSETQ. Trimming pared 0 bases from V and 2 bases from J, leaving 14 bases between. The CDR3 has 16 amino acids. The CDR3 is CASSLVGAYPQETQYF. In nucleotides, the CDR3 is TGCGCCAGCAGCTTGGTGGGGGCGTACCCACAAGAGACCCAGTACTTC.

DNA for the CDR3: TGTGCCAGTAGTCCCGGACAGGCTTGGAACACTGAAGCTTTCTTT. Amino acid sequence: CASSPGQAWNTEAFF. The gene calls are TRBV19 and TRBJ1-1; 7 nucleotides agree with TRBD1. Germline loops: CDR1 LNHDA, CDR2 SQIVND (reference sequence). V lost 5 bases and J lost 1; bases outside the gene matches: 7. This CDR3 is built from 15 residues.

The chain uses TRBV11-3 and TRBJ2-1, with TRBD2 matching over 7 bases. CDR3 size: 14 residues. The trim removed 2 bases at V and 6 bases at J, leaving 4 bases unmatched. The germline V gene has CDR1 SGHNT and CDR2 YENEEA. CDR3 DNA sequence: TGTGCCAGCAGCTTATCTGGGGGGGTCAATGAGCAGTTCTTC. Residues: CASSLSGGVNEQFF.

CDR3 sequence (DNA): TGTGCCAGCAGCTTAAGGGCTAGCGGGGAGCCTGGGAATGAGCAGTTCTTC. It encodes CASSLRASGEPGNEQFF. The chain uses TRBV7-9 and TRBJ2-1; 9 bases fit TRBD2. Germline CDR1 reads SEHNR; CDR2 reads FQNEAQ (reference sequence). This CDR3 comprises 17 residues. J gave up 7 bases and V 2 bases, and 12 bases lay outside the gene matches. The full variable domain, in which reference TRBV7-9 and TRBJ2-1 provide the parts outside the CDR3, is DTGVSQNPRHKITKRGQNVTFRCDPISEHNRLYWYRQTLGQGPEFLTYFQNEAQLEKSRLLSDRFSAERPKGSFSTLEIQRTEQGDSAMYLCASSLRASGEPGNEQFFGPGTRLTVL.

This rearrangement joins TRBV19 to TRBJ2-1; the match to TRBD2 covers 8 bases. Germline V gene lookup returns CDR1 LNHDA and CDR2 SQIVND (reference sequence). Trimming at V came to 5 bases and at J to 8 bases, leaving 5 bases not matched to a gene. The CDR3 extends over 13 amino acids. CDR3 DNA sequence: TGTGCCAGTAGTCCGGGACTAGAGGATGAGCAGTTCTTC. It specifies CASSPGLEDEQFF.

This chain links TRBV28 with TRBJ2-3, with 7 positions matching TRBD1. The V and J ends lost 4 bases and 3 bases, in that order; junction bases with no gene match: 4. This CDR3 is 14 amino acids long. In germline, CDR1 is MDHEN, CDR2 SYDVKM. The CDR3 DNA reads as TGTGCCAGCAGTTGGGGACAGACAACAGATACGCAGTATTTT. Its protein product is CASSWGQTTDTQYF.

The V call is TRBV28, the J call TRBJ2-7, with a tentative D call TRBD2 (7 bases). The CDR3 has 15 amino acids. Germline values: CDR1 MDHEN, CDR2 SYDVKM. Between the trimmed V and J ends, which lost 2 bases and 4 bases, there was a span of 15 bases. The CDR3 spells CASSLDRGAGYEQYF. Written as DNA, the CDR3 is TGTGCCAGCAGTTTAGACCGGGGGGCCGGGTACGAGCAGTACTTC.